Below, 9 T cell receptor beta chains from the same sample are listed, as sequenced in a study of identical twins. TCRdb reprocessed the 5' RACE reads with MiXCR, giving one entry per CDR3 protein. The repertoire holds a few hundred thousand distinct CDR3 sequences, with around 12% as singletons. These same records also appear under a second study, on yellow fever vaccine responses in identical twins.

The sequencing sample was made of CD8+ T cells sorted from blood. These TCRs come from a woman under 30 in good health.

Many counts were recorded for this clonotype. J is TRBJ2-1 and V is TRBV11-2; D possibly corresponds to TRBD2 (6 bases). Trimming shortened V by 2 bases and J by 5 bases, and 10 bases separated the two germline ends. The CDR3 consists of 14 residues. CDR1 is SGHAT and CDR2 is FQNNGV in the germline V gene. CDR3 coding DNA: TGTGCCAGCAGCTTACTTCCTAGCGACAATGAGCAGTTCTTC. Translated: CASSLLPSDNEQFF.

The chain has TRBV9 and TRBJ2-1, with a weak D call TRBD2 (8 bases). The CDR3 is 13 residues long. The germline V and J ends were trimmed by 4 bases and 9 bases, with 14 bases remaining between them. CDR1 and CDR2 (germline): SGDLS, YYNGEE. Here the CDR3 DNA reads TGTGCCAGCAGCACGGGAGGGGGCAGTGAGCAGTTCTTC. Translating it yields CASSTGGGSEQFF.

The V call is TRBV27, the J call TRBJ2-2; perhaps D is TRBD1 or TRBD2 (5 bases each). The CDR3 extends over 21 amino acids. The ends were cut back, 6 bases at V and 4 bases at J, with 33 bases in the middle. The germline V gene encodes CDR1 MNHEY and CDR2 SMNVEV (reference sequence). CDR3 DNA sequence: TGTGCCAGCAGCCCACCGTGGGGCGGGTGGTCTCTCGCACCAACCACCGGGGAGCTGTTTTTT. It yields the protein CASSPPWGGWSLAPTTGELFF.

This clonotype has only a few counts. The chain employs TRBV6-1 and TRBJ2-7, with TRBD2 identical over 9 bases. The germline gives CDR1 MNHNS, CDR2 SASEGT. CDR3 length: 14 residues. V trimming: 7 bases; J trimming: 0 bases; junction bases outside the gene matches: 4. Written as DNA, the CDR3 is TGTGCCAGCATGACTAGCGGCCTCTCCTACGAGCAGTACGTC. Translation gives CASMTSGLSYEQYV.

The rearrangement joins TRBV4-1 to TRBJ2-7; weak D call: TRBD1 (5 bases). The V and J ends lost 3 bases and 0 bases respectively, with 12 bases between them. The CDR3 is 15 amino acids. Germline V gives CDR1 MGHRA, CDR2 YSYEKL. The CDR3 DNA reads as TGCGCCAGCAGCCAGGTACAGGATAGCTCCTACGAGCAGTACTTC. Amino acids: CASSQVQDSSYEQYF.

The sample holds many counts of this clonotype. V usage is TRBV2 and J usage is TRBJ2-7; D not resolved. This CDR3 contains 12 residues. In germline, CDR1 is SNHLY, CDR2 FYNNEI. Trimming shortened V by 6 bases and J by 4 bases, and 10 bases separated the two germline ends. CDR3 nucleotides: TGTGCCAGCAGATCGGACCGGTACGAGCAGTACGTC. It yields the protein CASRSDRYEQYV.

The genes are TRBV7-9 and TRBJ2-1; TRBD1 matches at 7 bases. Germline trimming cut 3 bases from V and 0 bases from J; bases unmatched to any gene: 2. The length of the CDR3 is 15 residues. Germline CDR1 SEHNR, CDR2 FQNEAQ (reference sequence). CDR3 protein: CASSFWDSSYNEQFF. In nucleotides, the CDR3 is TGTGCCAGCAGCTTCTGGGACAGCTCCTACAATGAGCAGTTCTTC. The whole variable domain, remainder taken from reference TRBV7-9 and TRBJ2-1, is DTGVSQNPRHKITKRGQNVTFRCDPISEHNRLYWYRQTLGQGPEFLTYFQNEAQLEKSRLLSDRFSAERPKGSFSTLEIQRTEQGDSAMYLCASSFWDSSYNEQFFGPGTRLTVL.

The chain is built from TRBV7-9 and TRBJ2-6; D gene ambiguous. Per the germline V gene, CDR1 is SEHNR and CDR2 is FQNEAQ (reference sequence). This CDR3 is built from 15 residues. The V and J ends lost 4 bases and 8 bases respectively, with 15 bases between them. The CDR3 spells CASSSLTRNTNVLTF. As DNA, the CDR3 is TGTGCCAGCAGCTCTCTGACGCGCAATACCAACGTCCTGACTTTC.

This chain uses TRBV5-1 with TRBJ2-5, with D hard to call. This CDR3 has 15 residues. The germline V and J ends were trimmed by 5 bases and 2 bases, with 16 bases remaining between them. Germline V CDR1 and CDR2: SGHRS, YFSETQ. The CDR3 region is CASRGSQELQETQYF. In nucleotides, the CDR3 is TGCGCCAGCAGGGGCTCCCAGGAATTACAAGAGACCCAGTACTTC.